This T cell receptor beta chain originates from a study of T cell responses to AZD1222 COVID-19 vaccine. Repertoires were generated with immunoSEQ multiplex PCR, while TCRdb's copy carries only in-frame clones and drops some. This sample carries about 130,000 clones, roughly 82% of them seen once, and the ten largest clones take about 4%. Notes on this clone: What it binds is not known.

The CDR3 runs to 19 residues. V shed 1 base, J shed 0 bases, and the junction held 13 bases outside the gene matches. Germline V CDR1 and CDR2: SGHRS, YFSETQ. Study findings and constraints: Repertoire sampling occurred only after the peak T cell response. When two AZD1222 doses had been given, Spike-specific TCR breadth and depth rose. Reportedly, nearly half the spike-specific TCRs target unmutated variant regions. White British people made up most donors, females outnumbered males, and clonal diversity was possibly underestimated.

The starting material was peripheral blood, obtained on day 0 of AZD1222 vaccination. This chain uses TRBV5-1 with TRBJ2-1; TRBD1 matches 7 bases. The clonotype originates from an adult in good health. The CDR3 region is CASSLWRQGLDSSYNEQFF. DNA for the CDR3: TGCGCCAGCAGCTTGTGGCGACAGGGATTAGATAGCTCCTACAATGAGCAGTTCTTC.